The 10 T cell receptor beta chains in this list originate from one sample, sequenced in a study of blood T cell repertoires in COVID-19. Method: immunoSEQ multiplex PCR; TCRdb's copy keeps in-frame clones and lacks some. The table has 230,000 or so clones, around 80% seen once. Sequencing was carried out using peripheral blood. All receptors derive from a human donor in a cohort sampled during active COVID-19.

On this clone: Other DNA variants within this sample encode the same CDR3. This chain links TRBV2 with TRBJ2-1; a weak D match, TRBD2 (6 bases). This CDR3 has 12 amino acids. V lost 4 bases and J 8 bases, leaving 9 bases between the germline ends. Germline CDR1 reads SNHLY; CDR2 reads FYNNEI. CDR3 in DNA: TGTGCCAGCAGTGGGGGGGACGATGAGCAGTTCTTC. Translated: CASSGGDDEQFF.

The J gene is TRBJ2-7, the V gene TRBV4-1; a possible D gene is TRBD1 (6 bases). Trimming removed 2 bases from V and 2 bases from J, with 13 bases in between. This CDR3 contains 15 residues. Germline V gene lookup returns CDR1 MGHRA and CDR2 YSYEKL. CDR3 sequence reads: CASSQLWTATYEQYF. In DNA form, the CDR3 reads TGCGCCAGCAGCCAACTGTGGACAGCCACCTACGAGCAGTACTTC.

V gene TRBV9 combines with J gene TRBJ2-7; no clear D. V lost 3 bases and J lost 7, with 14 bases in between. Germline assignment: CDR1 SGDLS and CDR2 YYNGEE. This CDR3 spans 13 amino acids. The CDR3: CASSASFVGEQYF. For the CDR3, the DNA is TGTGCCAGCAGCGCCTCATTTGTCGGTGAGCAGTACTTC.

This clone was observed a single time. The chain employs TRBV6-5 and TRBJ2-7; TRBD2 matches 7 bases. The CDR3 runs 16 residues. Germline V lookup: CDR1 MNHEY, CDR2 SVGAGI. The ends lost 0 bases at V and 2 bases at J; junction bases unmatched: 7. CDR3 nucleotides: TGTGCCAGCAGTTACTCGGGAGGGGATTTTGCCTACGAGCAGTACTTC. Translated: CASSYSGGDFAYEQYF.

This rearrangement joins TRBV28 to TRBJ2-7; D might be TRBD2 (5 bases). Per germline, CDR1 MDHEN and CDR2 SYDVKM. This CDR3 is 15 amino acids long. V was pared by 8 bases and J by 3 bases, with 20 bases between. This CDR3 reads CASAKGSSSNYEQYF. DNA of the CDR3: TGTGCCAGCGCCAAAGGGTCTAGCTCTAACTACGAGCAGTACTTC.

The rearrangement links TRBV28 to TRBJ2-7; D possibly corresponds to TRBD2 (5 bases). CDR1 is MDHEN and CDR2 is SYDVKM in the germline V gene. With 6 bases removed from V and 7 bases from J, the gap between germline ends came to 19 bases. The CDR3 consists of 14 residues. The DNA for the CDR3 is TGTGCCAGCAGGTTGTCGGGGAGTTGGAGAGAGCAGTACTTC. It codes for CASRLSGSWREQYF. The full variable domain, completed using reference TRBV28 and TRBJ2-7, is DVKVTQSSRYLVKRTGEKVFLECVQDMDHENMFWYRQDPGLGLRLIYFSYDVKMKEKGDIPEGYSVSREKKERFSLILESASTNQTSMYLCASRLSGSWREQYFGPGTRLTVT.

The chain combines TRBV18 with TRBJ1-4; 10 bases line up with TRBD1. The CDR3 contains 14 residues. Losses at the gene ends were 3 bases for V and 6 bases for J; bases not matched to a gene: 1. CDR1 KGHSH and CDR2 LQKENI come from the germline V gene. CDR3 sequence: CASSPGQGYEKLFF. Here the CDR3 DNA reads TGTGCCAGCTCACCGGGACAGGGGTATGAAAAACTGTTTTTT.

The chain has TRBV7-2 and TRBJ1-5, with 8 bases matching TRBD1. V was pared by 3 bases and J by 6 bases, with 7 bases of the junction left unmatched. In germline, CDR1 is SGHTA, CDR2 FQGNSA. The CDR3 loop spans 15 amino acids. The CDR3 nucleotides are TGTGCCAGCAGCTTGGTTACAGGGGGAGGTCAGCCCCAGCATTTT. This gives the protein CASSLVTGGGQPQHF.

The rearrangement uses TRBV30 and TRBJ2-1; no definite D call. Germline lookup yields CDR1 GTSNPN and CDR2 SVGIG (reference sequence). Trimming removed 3 bases from V and 4 bases from J, with 16 bases in between. The length of the CDR3 is 15 residues. The CDR3 protein is CAWRSANSLYNEQFF. DNA of the CDR3: TGTGCCTGGAGAAGCGCAAACTCGCTTTACAATGAGCAGTTCTTC.

J is TRBJ1-2 and V is TRBV2; D ambiguous. V gave up 6 bases and J gave up 9 bases, with 14 bases separating them. The CDR3 sequence is 12 residues long. CDR1 is SNHLY and CDR2 is FYNNEI in the germline V gene. CDR3 coding DNA: TGTGCCAGCAGCCAATGGGCCGGGAGCTACACCTTC. The encoded protein is CASSQWAGSYTF. Full variable domain (remainder filled in from reference TRBV2 and TRBJ1-2): EPEVTQTPSHQVTQMGQEVILRCVPISNHLYFYWYRQILGQKVEFLVSFYNNEISEKSEIFDDQFSVERPDGSNFTLKIRSTKLEDSAMYFCASSQWAGSYTFGSGTRLTVV.